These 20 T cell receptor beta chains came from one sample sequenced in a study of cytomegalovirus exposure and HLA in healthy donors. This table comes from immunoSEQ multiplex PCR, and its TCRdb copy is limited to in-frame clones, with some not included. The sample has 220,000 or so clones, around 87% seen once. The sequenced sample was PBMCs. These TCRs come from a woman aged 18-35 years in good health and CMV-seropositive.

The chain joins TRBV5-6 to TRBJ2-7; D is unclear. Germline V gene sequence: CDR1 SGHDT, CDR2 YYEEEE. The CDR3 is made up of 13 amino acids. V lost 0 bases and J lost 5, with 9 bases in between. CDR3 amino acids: CASSLATADEQYF. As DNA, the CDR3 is TGTGCCAGCAGCTTGGCCACTGCTGACGAGCAGTACTTC.

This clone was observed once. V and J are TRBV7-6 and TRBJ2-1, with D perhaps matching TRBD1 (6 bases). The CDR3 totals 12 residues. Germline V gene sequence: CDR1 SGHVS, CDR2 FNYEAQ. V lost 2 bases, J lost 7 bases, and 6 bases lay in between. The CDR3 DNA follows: TGTGCCAGCAGCTTAAGGGGGAATGAGCAGTTCTTC. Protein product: CASSLRGNEQFF.

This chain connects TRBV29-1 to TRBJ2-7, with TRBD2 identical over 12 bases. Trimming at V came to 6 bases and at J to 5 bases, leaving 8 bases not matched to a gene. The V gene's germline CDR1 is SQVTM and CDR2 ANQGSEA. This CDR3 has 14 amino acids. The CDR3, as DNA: TGCAGCGTCGCCGGACTAGCGGGAAACAACGAGCAGTACTTC. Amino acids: CSVAGLAGNNEQYF.

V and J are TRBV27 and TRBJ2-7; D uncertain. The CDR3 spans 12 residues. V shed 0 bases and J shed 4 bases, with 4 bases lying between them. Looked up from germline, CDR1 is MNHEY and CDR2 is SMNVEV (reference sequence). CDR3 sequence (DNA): TGTGCCAGCAGTTTATCCGGTTACGAGCAGTACTTC. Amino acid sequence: CASSLSGYEQYF.

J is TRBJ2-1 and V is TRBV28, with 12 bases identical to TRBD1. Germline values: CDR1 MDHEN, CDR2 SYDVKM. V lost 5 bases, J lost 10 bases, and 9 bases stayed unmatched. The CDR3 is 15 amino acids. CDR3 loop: CASSLRDRGRGEQFF. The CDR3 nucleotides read TGTGCCAGCAGTCTCCGGGACAGGGGGCGAGGGGAGCAGTTCTTC. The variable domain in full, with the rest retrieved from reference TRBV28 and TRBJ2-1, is DVKVTQSSRYLVKRTGEKVFLECVQDMDHENMFWYRQDPGLGLRLIYFSYDVKMKEKGDIPEGYSVSREKKERFSLILESASTNQTSMYLCASSLRDRGRGEQFFGPGTRLTVL.

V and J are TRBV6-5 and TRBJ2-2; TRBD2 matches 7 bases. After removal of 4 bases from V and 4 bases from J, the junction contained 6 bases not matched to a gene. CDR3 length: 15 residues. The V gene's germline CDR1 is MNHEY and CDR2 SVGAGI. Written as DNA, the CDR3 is TGTGCCAGCAGTTTAGCCGGGACTACCACCGGGGAGCTGTTTTTT. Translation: CASSLAGTTTGELFF.

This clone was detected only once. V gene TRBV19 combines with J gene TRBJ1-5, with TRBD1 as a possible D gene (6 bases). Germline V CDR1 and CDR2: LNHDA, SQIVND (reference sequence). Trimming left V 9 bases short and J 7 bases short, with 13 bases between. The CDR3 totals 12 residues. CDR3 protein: CASTGIAQPQHF. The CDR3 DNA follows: TGTGCCAGCACAGGGATTGCCCAGCCCCAGCATTTT.

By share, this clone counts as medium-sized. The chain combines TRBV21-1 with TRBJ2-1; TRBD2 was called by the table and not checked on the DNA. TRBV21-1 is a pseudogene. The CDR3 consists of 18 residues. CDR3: CASSKSGTSGSSYNEQFF. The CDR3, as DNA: TGTGCCAGCAGCAAATCCGGGACTAGCGGGAGCTCCTACAATGAGCAGTTCTTC.

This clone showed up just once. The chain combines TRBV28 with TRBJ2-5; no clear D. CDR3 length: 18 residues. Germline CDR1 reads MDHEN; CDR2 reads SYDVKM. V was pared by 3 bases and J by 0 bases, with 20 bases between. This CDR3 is CASSFPLLPTPYQETQYF. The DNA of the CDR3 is TGTGCCAGCAGTTTCCCACTCCTACCGACTCCGTACCAAGAGACCCAGTACTTC. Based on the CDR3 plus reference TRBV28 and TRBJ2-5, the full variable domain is DVKVTQSSRYLVKRTGEKVFLECVQDMDHENMFWYRQDPGLGLRLIYFSYDVKMKEKGDIPEGYSVSREKKERFSLILESASTNQTSMYLCASSFPLLPTPYQETQYFGPGTRLLVL.

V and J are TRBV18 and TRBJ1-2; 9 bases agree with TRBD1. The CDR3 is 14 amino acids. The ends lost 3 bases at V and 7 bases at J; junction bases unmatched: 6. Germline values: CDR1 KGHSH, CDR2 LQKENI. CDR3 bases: TGTGCCAGCTCACCTACGGGACAGGGAACTGGCTACACCTTC. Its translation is CASSPTGQGTGYTF.

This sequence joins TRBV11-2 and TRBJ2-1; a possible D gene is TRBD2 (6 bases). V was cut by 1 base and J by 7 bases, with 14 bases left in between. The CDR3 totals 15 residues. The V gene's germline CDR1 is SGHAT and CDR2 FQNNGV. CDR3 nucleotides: TGTGCCAGCAGCTTAGTCTCACTAGCTGCAAATGAGCAGTTCTTC. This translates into CASSLVSLAANEQFF.

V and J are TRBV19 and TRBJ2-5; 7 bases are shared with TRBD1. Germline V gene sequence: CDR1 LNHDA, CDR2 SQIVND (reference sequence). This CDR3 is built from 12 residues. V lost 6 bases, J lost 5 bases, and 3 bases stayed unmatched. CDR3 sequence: CASSRQGETQYF. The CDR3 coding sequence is TGTGCCAGTAGCCGACAGGGTGAGACCCAGTACTTC.

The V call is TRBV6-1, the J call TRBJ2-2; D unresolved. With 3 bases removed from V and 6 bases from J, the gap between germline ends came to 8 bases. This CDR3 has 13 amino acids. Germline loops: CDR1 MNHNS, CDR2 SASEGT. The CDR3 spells CASSDGEAGELFF. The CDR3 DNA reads TGTGCCAGCAGTGACGGAGAGGCCGGGGAGCTGTTTTTT.

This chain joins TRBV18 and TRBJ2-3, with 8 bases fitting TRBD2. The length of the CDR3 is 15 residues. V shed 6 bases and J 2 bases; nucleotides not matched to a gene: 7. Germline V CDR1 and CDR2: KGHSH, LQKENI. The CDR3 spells CASSDLAGHTDTQYF. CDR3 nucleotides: TGTGCCAGCTCCGATCTAGCGGGCCACACAGATACGCAGTATTTT.

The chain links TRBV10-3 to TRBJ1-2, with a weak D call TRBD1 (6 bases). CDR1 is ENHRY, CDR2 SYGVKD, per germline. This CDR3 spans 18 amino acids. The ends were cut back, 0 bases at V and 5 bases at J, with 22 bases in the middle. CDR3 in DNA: TGTGCCATCAGTGAGTCCGTTTTGTTGACAGGCCATTTTTATGGCTACACCTTC. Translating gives CAISESVLLTGHFYGYTF.

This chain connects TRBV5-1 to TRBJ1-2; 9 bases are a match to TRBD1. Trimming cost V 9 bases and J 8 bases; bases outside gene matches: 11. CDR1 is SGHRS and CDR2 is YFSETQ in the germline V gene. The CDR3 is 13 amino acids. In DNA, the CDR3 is TGCGCCACCGGATCCGGGACAGGGAGGGGCTACACCTTC. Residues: CATGSGTGRGYTF.

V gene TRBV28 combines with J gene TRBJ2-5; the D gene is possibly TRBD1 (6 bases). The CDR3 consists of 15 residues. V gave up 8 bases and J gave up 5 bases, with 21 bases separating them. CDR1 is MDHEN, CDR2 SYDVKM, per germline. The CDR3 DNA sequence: TGTGCCAGCCGGATAAAGGGACATGGAGTGGAGACCCAGTACTTC. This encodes CASRIKGHGVETQYF.

This CDR3 is CASRQPISNRQETQYF. Written as DNA, the CDR3 is TGTGCCAGCAGACAGCCTATCAGCAATCGACAAGAGACCCAGTACTTC. The V call is TRBV5-6, the J call TRBJ2-5; no definite D call. The CDR3 spans 16 residues. V was trimmed by 5 bases and J by 2 bases, leaving 19 bases between them. Germline CDR1 and CDR2: SGHDT and YYEEEE.

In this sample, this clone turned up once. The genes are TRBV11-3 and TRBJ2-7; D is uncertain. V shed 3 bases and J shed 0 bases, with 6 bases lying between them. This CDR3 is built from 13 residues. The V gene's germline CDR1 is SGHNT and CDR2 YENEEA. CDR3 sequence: CASSLGTSYEQYF. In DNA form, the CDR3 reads TGTGCCAGCAGCTTGGGCACCTCCTACGAGCAGTACTTC.

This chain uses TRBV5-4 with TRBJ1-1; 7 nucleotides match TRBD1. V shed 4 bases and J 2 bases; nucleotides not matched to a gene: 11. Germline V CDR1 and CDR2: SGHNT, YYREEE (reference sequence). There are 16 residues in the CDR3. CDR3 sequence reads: CASSPLTGVLNTEAFF. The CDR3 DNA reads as TGTGCCAGCAGCCCATTAACAGGGGTTTTAAACACTGAAGCTTTCTTT.